The source of this T cell receptor beta chain is a study of T cells in Graves' hyperthyroidism and ophthalmopathy. Concerning this clonotype: What it binds is not known.

Trimming at V came to 5 bases and at J to 2 bases, leaving 11 bases not matched to a gene. CDR1 SEHNR and CDR2 FQNEAQ come from the germline V gene (reference sequence). The CDR3 extends over 17 amino acids. Findings and limits, study-wide: Most expanded thyroid clonotypes above 0.001 also appeared in blood.

Thyroid ultrasound and orbital computed tomography, with clinical symptoms and serum thyroxine and TRAb, informed diagnoses. PBMCs were collected from an approximately 10 ml volume of fresh peripheral blood. TCR beta CDR3 region amplification was performed from RNA transcripts. The TCR CDR3 was amplified in a first-round RT-PCR using the HTBI primer set. From the multiplex PCR reads, TCRdb called clonotypes with MiXCR, one entry per CDR3 protein. Found here are approximately 400,000 distinct CDR3 sequences, more than 20% of them singletons; the top ten hold less than 85%. The clonotype comes from a man in his forties or fifties with Graves' hyperthyroidism. Sample: blood. The chain carries TRBV7-9 and TRBJ1-1; 10 bases agree with TRBD1. The CDR3 is CASSAPFRDRGNTEAFF. CDR3 bases: TGTGCCAGCAGCGCCCCTTTTCGGGACAGGGGCAACACTGAAGCTTTCTTT.